The TCR beta chain under discussion was sequenced for a study of control samples from healthy donors and cancer patients. Produced via immunoSEQ multiplex PCR; TCRdb's table is partial and in-frame only. Of some 80,000 clones listed, about 87% are singletons. This clone was seen only a few times. Looked up from germline, CDR1 is MGHDK and CDR2 is SYGVNS. The CDR3 length is 15 residues. V lost 2 bases and J 3 bases, leaving 11 bases between the germline ends. The clonotype was recovered from a woman in her sixties with head and neck cancer. J is TRBJ1-5 and V is TRBV25-1; D is undetermined. Sequences were obtained from PBMCs. The CDR3 region has the DNA TGTGCCAGCAGTGAAAGGGTCAGCGACAATCAGCCCCAGCATTTT. This sequence encodes CASSERVSDNQPQHF.